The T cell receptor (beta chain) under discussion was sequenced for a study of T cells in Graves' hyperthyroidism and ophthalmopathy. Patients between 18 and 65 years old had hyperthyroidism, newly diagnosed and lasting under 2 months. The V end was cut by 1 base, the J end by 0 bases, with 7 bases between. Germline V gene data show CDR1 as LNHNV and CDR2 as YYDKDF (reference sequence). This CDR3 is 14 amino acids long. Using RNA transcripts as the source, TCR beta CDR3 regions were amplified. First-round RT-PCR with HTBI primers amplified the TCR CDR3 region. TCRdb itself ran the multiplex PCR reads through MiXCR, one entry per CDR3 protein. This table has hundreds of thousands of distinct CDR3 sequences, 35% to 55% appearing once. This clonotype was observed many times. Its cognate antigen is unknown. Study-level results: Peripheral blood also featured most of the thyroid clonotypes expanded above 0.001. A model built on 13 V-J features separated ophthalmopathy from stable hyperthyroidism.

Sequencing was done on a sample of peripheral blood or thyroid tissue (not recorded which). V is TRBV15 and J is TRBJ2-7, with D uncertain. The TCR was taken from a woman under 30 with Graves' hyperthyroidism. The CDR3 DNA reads TGTGCCACCAGCAGAGCGGTTAGCTCCTACGAGCAGTACTTC. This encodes CATSRAVSSYEQYF. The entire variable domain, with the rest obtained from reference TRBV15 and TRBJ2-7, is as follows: DAMVIQNPRYQVTQFGKPVTLSCSQTLNHNVMYWYQQKSSQAPKLLFHYYDKDFNNEADTPDNFQSRRPNTSFCFLDIRSPGLGDTAMYLCATSRAVSSYEQYFGPGTRLTVT.